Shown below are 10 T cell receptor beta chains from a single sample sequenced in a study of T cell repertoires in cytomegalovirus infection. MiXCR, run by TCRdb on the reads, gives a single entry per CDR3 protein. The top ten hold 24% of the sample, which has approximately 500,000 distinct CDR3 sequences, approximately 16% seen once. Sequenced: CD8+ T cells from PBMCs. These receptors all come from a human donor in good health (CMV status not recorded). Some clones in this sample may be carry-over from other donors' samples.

CDR3 residues: CASSQGGNDWRGGQFF. In nucleotides, the CDR3 is TGTGCCAGCAGCCAAGGGGGAAATGACTGGCGGGGGGGGCAGTTCTTC. This chain links TRBV14 with TRBJ2-1; 9 bases match TRBD2. The germline CDR1 and CDR2 sequences are SGHDN and FVKESK. V was pared by 1 base and J by 12 bases, with 13 bases of the junction left unmatched. This CDR3 has 16 amino acids.

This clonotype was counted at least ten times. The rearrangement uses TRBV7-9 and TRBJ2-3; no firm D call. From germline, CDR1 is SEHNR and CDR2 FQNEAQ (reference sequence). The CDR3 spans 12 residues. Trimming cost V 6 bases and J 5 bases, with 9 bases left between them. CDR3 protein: CASSPVQDTQYF. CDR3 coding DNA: TGTGCCAGCAGTCCAGTCCAAGATACGCAGTATTTT.

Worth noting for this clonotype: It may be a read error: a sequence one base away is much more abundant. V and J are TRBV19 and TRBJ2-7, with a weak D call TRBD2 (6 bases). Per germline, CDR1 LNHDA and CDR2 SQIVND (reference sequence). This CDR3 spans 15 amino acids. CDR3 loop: CDSSISDGGTYEQYF. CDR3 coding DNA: TGTGACAGTAGTATCAGCGATGGGGGGACCTACGAGCAGTACTTC.

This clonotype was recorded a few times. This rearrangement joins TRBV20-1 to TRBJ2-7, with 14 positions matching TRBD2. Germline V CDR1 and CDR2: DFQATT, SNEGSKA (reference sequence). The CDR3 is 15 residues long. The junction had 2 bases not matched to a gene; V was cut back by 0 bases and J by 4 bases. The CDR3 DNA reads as TGCAGTGCTAGAGATTGGACTAGCGGGGGGTACGAGCAGTACTTC. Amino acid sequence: CSARDWTSGGYEQYF.

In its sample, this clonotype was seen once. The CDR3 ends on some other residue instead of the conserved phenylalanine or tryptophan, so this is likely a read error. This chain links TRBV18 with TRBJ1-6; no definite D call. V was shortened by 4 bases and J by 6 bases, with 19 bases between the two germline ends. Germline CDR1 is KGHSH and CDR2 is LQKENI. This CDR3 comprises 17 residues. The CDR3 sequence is CASSQTVGQSANSPLHY. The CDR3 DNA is TGTGCCAGCTCACAGACCGTAGGGCAGAGCGCTAATTCACCCCTCCACTAT.

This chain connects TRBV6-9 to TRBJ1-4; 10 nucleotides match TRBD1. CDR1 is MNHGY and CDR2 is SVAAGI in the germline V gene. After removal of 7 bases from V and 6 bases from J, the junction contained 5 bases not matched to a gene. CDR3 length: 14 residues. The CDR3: CASNVGQGDEKLFF. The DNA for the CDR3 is TGTGCCAGCAATGTTGGACAGGGGGATGAAAAACTGTTTTTT.

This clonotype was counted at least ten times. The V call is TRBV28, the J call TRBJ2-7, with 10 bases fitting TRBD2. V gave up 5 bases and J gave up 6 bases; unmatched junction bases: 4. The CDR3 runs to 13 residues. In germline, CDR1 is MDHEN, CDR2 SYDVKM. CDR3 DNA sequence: TGTGCCAGCAGTCTAGCGGGAGTACTCGAGCAGTACTTC. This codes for CASSLAGVLEQYF.

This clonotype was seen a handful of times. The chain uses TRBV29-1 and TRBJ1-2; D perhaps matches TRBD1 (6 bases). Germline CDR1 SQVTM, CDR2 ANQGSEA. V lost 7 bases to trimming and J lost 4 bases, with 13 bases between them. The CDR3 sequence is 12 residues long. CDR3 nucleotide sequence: TGCAGCGCAGGGGACTCGGGCTATGGCTACACCTTC. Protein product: CSAGDSGYGYTF. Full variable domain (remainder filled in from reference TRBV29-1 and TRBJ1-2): SAVISQKPSRDICQRGTSLTIQCQVDSQVTMMFWYRQQPGQSLTLIATANQGSEATYESGFVIDKFPISRPNLTFSTLTVSNMSPEDSSIYLCSAGDSGYGYTFGSGTRLTVV.

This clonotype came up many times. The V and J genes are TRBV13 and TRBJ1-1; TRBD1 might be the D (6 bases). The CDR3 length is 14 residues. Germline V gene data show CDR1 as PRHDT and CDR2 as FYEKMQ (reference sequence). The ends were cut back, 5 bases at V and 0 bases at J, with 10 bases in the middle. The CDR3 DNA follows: TGTGCCAGCAGCACCGGGACATTGAACACTGAAGCTTTCTTT. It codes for CASSTGTLNTEAFF.

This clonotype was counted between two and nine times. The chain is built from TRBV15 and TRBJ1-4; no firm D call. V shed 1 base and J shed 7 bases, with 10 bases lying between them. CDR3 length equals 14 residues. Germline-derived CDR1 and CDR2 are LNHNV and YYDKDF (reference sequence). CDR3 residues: CATSRAGSVEKLFF. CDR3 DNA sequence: TGTGCCACCAGCAGAGCTGGGAGTGTTGAAAAACTGTTTTTT. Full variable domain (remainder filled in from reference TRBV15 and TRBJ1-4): DAMVIQNPRYQVTQFGKPVTLSCSQTLNHNVMYWYQQKSSQAPKLLFHYYDKDFNNEADTPDNFQSRRPNTSFCFLDIRSPGLGDTAMYLCATSRAGSVEKLFFGSGTQLSVL.